The clone carrying this T cell receptor (beta chain) was picked up a small number of times. Its antigen remains unidentified. TCRdb analysed the reads with MiXCR anew, one entry per CDR3 protein. The sample lists roughly 700,000 distinct CDR3 sequences, around 30% occurring once. The record originates from a study of T cell repertoires in cytomegalovirus infection. Study-wide points: CMV-specific TCR beta clonotypes restricted by HLA-C were the ones dominating the ex vivo response.

Sequences were derived from cultured PBMCs, sampled from culture after CMV antigen stimulation. The sequence was obtained from a human donor in good health (CMV status not recorded). Some clones in this sample may be carry-over from other donors' samples.

CDR3 sequence reads: CAISESRSPYEQYF. In nucleotides, the CDR3 is TGTGCCATCAGTGAGTCGCGATCCCCCTACGAGCAGTACTTC. The chain joins TRBV10-3 to TRBJ2-7; no reliable D call. With 0 bases removed from V and 2 bases from J, the gap between germline ends came to 8 bases. CDR1 and CDR2 (germline): ENHRY, SYGVKD. This CDR3 contains 14 residues.